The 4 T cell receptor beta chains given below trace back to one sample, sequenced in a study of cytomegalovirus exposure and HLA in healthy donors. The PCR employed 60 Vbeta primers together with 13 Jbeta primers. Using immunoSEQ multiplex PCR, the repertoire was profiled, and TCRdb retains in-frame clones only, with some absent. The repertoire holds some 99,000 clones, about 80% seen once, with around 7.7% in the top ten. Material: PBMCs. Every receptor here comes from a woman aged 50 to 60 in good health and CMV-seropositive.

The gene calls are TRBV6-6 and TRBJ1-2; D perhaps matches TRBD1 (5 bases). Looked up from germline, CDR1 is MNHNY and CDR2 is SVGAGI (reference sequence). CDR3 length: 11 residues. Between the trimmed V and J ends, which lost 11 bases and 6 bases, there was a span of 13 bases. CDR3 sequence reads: CASGGVDGYTF. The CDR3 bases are TGTGCCTCCGGGGGGGTCGATGGCTACACCTTC.

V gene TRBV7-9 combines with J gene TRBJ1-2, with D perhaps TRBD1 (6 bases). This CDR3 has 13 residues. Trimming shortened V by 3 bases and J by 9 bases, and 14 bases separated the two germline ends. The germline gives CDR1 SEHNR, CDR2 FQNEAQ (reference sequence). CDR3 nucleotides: TGTGCCAGCAGCTTTCTGACCCAGGGGAGCTACACCTTC. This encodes CASSFLTQGSYTF.

This chain's CDR3 is CASSLDFRGGLAKNIQYF. CDR3 nucleotides: TGTGCCAGCAGCTTGGATTTCAGGGGAGGGCTTGCCAAAAACATTCAGTACTTC. The chain joins TRBV5-7 to TRBJ2-4; a weak D match, TRBD2 (7 bases). TRBV5-7 is noted as an ORF with a role that remains uncertain. This CDR3 contains 18 residues. V dropped 0 bases and J dropped 1 base, with 17 bases sitting between them.

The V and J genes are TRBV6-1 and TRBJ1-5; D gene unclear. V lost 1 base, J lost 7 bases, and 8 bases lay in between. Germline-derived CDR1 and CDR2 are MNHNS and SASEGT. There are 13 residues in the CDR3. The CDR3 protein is CASSEGGRQPQHF. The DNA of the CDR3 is TGTGCCAGCAGTGAAGGAGGTCGGCAGCCCCAGCATTTT.